The 31 T cell receptor beta chains below were found in one sample sequenced in a study of identical twins. MiXCR, applied by TCRdb to the 5' RACE reads, yields one record per CDR3 protein. This table holds a few hundred thousand distinct CDR3 sequences, approximately 8.8% found once. What was sequenced was naive T cells sorted from blood. The receptors come from a woman in her fifties or sixties in good health.

Written as DNA, the CDR3 is TGTGCCATCAGTGTACAGACAAATAAAAAACTGTTTTTT. Its protein product is CAISVQTNKKLFF. The gene calls are TRBV10-3 and TRBJ1-4; no reliable D call. Trimming removed 4 bases at V and 9 bases at J, with 12 bases between. There are 13 residues in the CDR3. Germline CDR1 is ENHRY and CDR2 is SYGVKD.

As to this clonotype: It may be a read error: a sequence one base away is much more abundant. The V call is TRBV29-1, the J call TRBJ2-1; no clear D gene. Germline-derived CDR1 and CDR2 are SQVTM and ANQGSEA. The CDR3 extends over 14 amino acids. The CDR3 bases are TGCAGCGGCTCCTTGACGTCGAATGGCGATGAGCTGTTCTTC. Amino acid sequence: CSGSLTSNGDELFF.

This rearrangement joins TRBV11-1 to TRBJ2-1; D gene uncertain. This CDR3 contains 13 residues. Germline CDR1 SGHAT, CDR2 FQDESV (reference sequence). With 4 bases removed from V and 4 bases from J, the gap between germline ends came to 8 bases. CDR3 sequence: CASSSAVYNEQFF. The CDR3 DNA follows: TGTGCCAGCAGCTCGGCGGTATACAATGAGCAGTTCTTC.

This clonotype was detected a few times. The chain has TRBV3-1 and TRBJ2-7, with 9 bases identical to TRBD2. The CDR3 has 18 residues. Germline V gene data show CDR1 as LGHDT and CDR2 as YNNKEL (reference sequence). J lost 7 bases, V lost 2 bases, and 18 bases had no gene match. The CDR3 protein is CASSQFGGSGRITGEQYF. DNA for the CDR3: TGTGCCAGCAGCCAATTCGGAGGTAGCGGGAGAATTACAGGAGAGCAGTACTTC.

This sequence joins TRBV4-1 and TRBJ2-2; 10 bases map to TRBD2. The CDR3 runs to 15 residues. The germline V gene has CDR1 MGHRA and CDR2 YSYEKL. The junction had 7 bases not matched to a gene; V was cut back by 4 bases and J by 8 bases. The CDR3 region is CASSRLAGVGGELFF. The DNA of the CDR3 is TGCGCCAGCAGCCGGCTAGCGGGAGTTGGGGGGGAGCTGTTTTTT.

The rearrangement uses TRBV11-3 and TRBJ1-1, with TRBD1 matching 9 bases. Germline CDR1 is SGHNT and CDR2 is YENEEA. This CDR3 has 14 residues. Trimming removed 5 bases from V and 4 bases from J; junction bases left unmatched: 5. The CDR3 DNA sequence: TGTGCCAGCAGCGTCCGGGACAGGGCCACTGAAGCTTTCTTT. Amino acids: CASSVRDRATEAFF.

This clonotype appeared a few times. The junction does not match germline at one end; this may be a read error. This rearrangement joins TRBV12-3 or TRBV12-4 to TRBJ1-5; D not certain. The CDR3 runs to 12 residues. The CDR3, as DNA: TGTGCCATCAGTAGTGGCAATCAGCCCCAGCATTTT. Translating gives CAISSGNQPQHF.

This chain connects TRBV29-1 to TRBJ2-1; D is unclear. Germline V lookup: CDR1 SQVTM, CDR2 ANQGSEA. The CDR3 is made up of 15 amino acids. Trimming removed 5 bases from V and 6 bases from J, with 20 bases in between. The CDR3 coding sequence is TGCAGCGTTAAGATCATGTGGGGAACCCTCAATGAGCAGTTCTTC. It translates to CSVKIMWGTLNEQFF.

The V gene is TRBV4-1, the J gene TRBJ2-7; 11 bases match TRBD2. Germline CDR1 reads MGHRA; CDR2 reads YSYEKL. V was pared by 0 bases and J by 5 bases, with 3 bases of the junction left unmatched. This CDR3 is built from 15 residues. The CDR3 DNA is TGCGCCAGCAGCCAAGAACTAGCGGGAGAGGACGAGCAGTACTTC. Its protein is CASSQELAGEDEQYF.

This clonotype was recorded a few times. V gene TRBV24-1 combines with J gene TRBJ2-2, with 11 bases identical to TRBD1. After removal of 7 bases from V and 6 bases from J, the junction contained 9 bases not matched to a gene. Germline CDR1 reads KGHDR; CDR2 reads SFDVKD. The CDR3 is 16 amino acids. CDR3 sequence: CATSQSPGQGAGELFF. As DNA, the CDR3 is TGTGCCACCAGCCAGAGTCCGGGACAGGGGGCCGGGGAGCTGTTTTTT.

CDR3 sequence (DNA): TGCAGTGCTAGAGGTTCCGGACAGGGGTCGTCAGATACGCAGTATTTT. It encodes CSARGSGQGSSDTQYF. This chain connects TRBV20-1 to TRBJ2-3, with 9 bases lining up with TRBD1. V lost 1 base, J lost 4 bases, and 9 bases stayed unmatched. Germline assignment: CDR1 DFQATT and CDR2 SNEGSKA (reference sequence). The CDR3 covers 16 residues.

Ten or more counts support this clonotype. The chain recombines TRBV20-1 with TRBJ2-7, with D perhaps being TRBD1 or TRBD2 (6 bases each). This CDR3 comprises 13 residues. Germline V CDR1 and CDR2: DFQATT, SNEGSKA (reference sequence). The germline V and J ends were trimmed by 0 bases and 6 bases, with 12 bases remaining between them. For the CDR3, the DNA is TGCAGTGCTAGAGAGGGCTCGGGGGCCGAGCAGTACTTC. Its translation is CSAREGSGAEQYF.

Note on this clonotype: Possible read error: a much larger clone is one base away. This chain links TRBV12-3 or TRBV12-4 with TRBJ1-3; D ambiguous. This CDR3 has 11 residues. The CDR3 reads CACSSGNTIYF. CDR3 DNA: TGTGCCTGCAGTAGTGGAAACACCATATATTTT.

In this sample, this clonotype turned up a few times. The J gene is TRBJ2-1, the V gene TRBV6-5; weak D call: TRBD2 (6 bases). Trimming cost V 0 bases and J 0 bases, with 24 bases left between them. The CDR3 runs 21 residues. Germline V lookup: CDR1 MNHEY, CDR2 SVGAGI. CDR3 in amino acids: CASSYSPGLVRDLSSYNEQFF. The DNA for the CDR3 is TGTGCCAGCAGTTACTCTCCCGGGCTGGTGCGGGACCTAAGCTCCTACAATGAGCAGTTCTTC.

The rearrangement links TRBV7-9 to TRBJ2-4; D gene unclear. This CDR3 region has 13 residues. V lost 1 base and J 6 bases, leaving 7 bases between the germline ends. Germline V gene data show CDR1 as SEHNR and CDR2 as FQNEAQ (reference sequence). CDR3 sequence (DNA): TGTGCCAGCAGCTTAGTGGGCCCAAACATTCAGTACTTC. Protein: CASSLVGPNIQYF.

This clonotype came up a few times. This chain links TRBV2 with TRBJ2-5, with D possibly matching TRBD2 (5 bases). Trimming cost V 7 bases and J 2 bases, with 17 bases left between them. CDR3 length: 15 residues. Germline V CDR1 and CDR2: SNHLY, FYNNEI. The CDR3 loop reads CASNRQLATQETQYF. The CDR3 DNA reads TGTGCCAGCAATAGGCAGTTAGCGACTCAAGAGACCCAGTACTTC. The whole variable domain, filled in from reference TRBV2 and TRBJ2-5, reads EPEVTQTPSHQVTQMGQEVILRCVPISNHLYFYWYRQILGQKVEFLVSFYNNEISEKSEIFDDQFSVERPDGSNFTLKIRSTKLEDSAMYFCASNRQLATQETQYFGPGTRLLVL.

This clonotype was counted between two and nine times. The CDR3 DNA reads TGTGCCAGCAGTCCAGGGGGCTCCAAAAACATTCAGTACTTC. As protein: CASSPGGSKNIQYF. The chain carries TRBV6-5 and TRBJ2-4; 8 positions match TRBD1. This CDR3 contains 14 residues. With 5 bases clipped from V and 2 bases from J, the junction kept 2 bases outside the gene matches. Germline values: CDR1 MNHEY, CDR2 SVGAGI.

This clonotype occurred a few times. The chain carries TRBV6-5 and TRBJ2-2; D may be TRBD2 (6 bases). CDR1 is MNHEY, CDR2 SVGAGI, per germline. V was clipped by 5 bases and J by 3 bases, with 19 bases between them. The CDR3 runs 17 residues. The CDR3: CASSAGSRSFYTGELFF. The CDR3 nucleotides read TGTGCCAGCAGTGCGGGATCTAGAAGTTTTTACACCGGGGAGCTGTTTTTT.

The chain has TRBV7-3 and TRBJ2-1; D is possibly TRBD2 (6 bases). Deletions cut 3 bases from V and 9 bases from J, with 18 bases between. This CDR3 has 15 amino acids. Germline CDR1 is SGHTA and CDR2 is FQGTGA. The CDR3 loop reads CASSFETRLISEQFF. The CDR3 DNA sequence: TGTGCCAGCAGCTTCGAGACTAGGCTCATAAGTGAGCAGTTCTTC.

The table lists this clonotype with many counts. V gene TRBV11-2 combines with J gene TRBJ2-1; no firm D call. Germline CDR1 reads SGHAT; CDR2 reads FQNNGV. The CDR3 extends over 11 amino acids. Deletions cut 4 bases from V and 9 bases from J, with 7 bases between. The CDR3 sequence: CASSSVVEQFF. In nucleotides, the CDR3 is TGTGCCAGCAGCTCTGTCGTTGAGCAGTTCTTC.

The chain joins TRBV10-1 to TRBJ2-5; D is ambiguous. V gave up 0 bases and J gave up 2 bases, with 7 bases separating them. Germline V lookup: CDR1 WNHNN, CDR2 SYGVQD (reference sequence). This CDR3 contains 14 residues. In nucleotides, the CDR3 is TGCGCCAGCAGTGAGTCAACAGCTCAAGAGACCCAGTACTTC. It yields the protein CASSESTAQETQYF.

CDR3 sequence: CASSGTVHYEQYF. Here the CDR3 DNA reads TGTGCCAGCAGTGGGACAGTCCACTACGAGCAGTACTTC. V is TRBV7-9 and J is TRBJ2-7; TRBD1 matches 7 bases. The CDR3 length is 13 residues. Germline CDR1 and CDR2: SEHNR and FQNEAQ (reference sequence). The V and J ends lost 6 bases and 3 bases, in that order; junction bases with no gene match: 5.

This clonotype has only a few counts. This chain uses TRBV10-3 with TRBJ2-3; tentatively, D is TRBD1 (5 bases). V was cut by 3 bases and J by 6 bases, with 7 bases left in between. Germline V gene sequence: CDR1 ENHRY, CDR2 SYGVKD. The CDR3 is 12 residues long. CDR3 protein: CAISDRGDTQYF. The CDR3 DNA reads as TGTGCCATCAGTGATAGGGGTGATACGCAGTATTTT.

This clonotype was seen once. The chain couples TRBV7-8 to TRBJ2-3; TRBD1 or TRBD2 may be the D gene (7 bases each). This CDR3 is built from 19 residues. Germline CDR1 and CDR2: SGHVS and FQNEAQ. V gave up 0 bases and J gave up 2 bases, with 21 bases separating them. The CDR3 loop reads CASSLAHGAGGGSTDTQYF. In DNA form, the CDR3 reads TGTGCCAGCAGCTTAGCGCACGGTGCAGGGGGGGGATCCACAGATACGCAGTATTTT.

This clonotype was recorded many times. The V call is TRBV9, the J call TRBJ2-7; either TRBD1 or TRBD2 may supply D (5 bases each). The V and J ends lost 2 bases and 8 bases respectively, with 14 bases between them. The V gene's germline CDR1 is SGDLS and CDR2 YYNGEE. This CDR3 has 13 amino acids. CDR3 in DNA: TGTGCCAGCAGCGTCGAGGGGCGCACCCAGCAGTACTTC. It is translated as CASSVEGRTQQYF.

This clonotype has more than one count but fewer than ten. The genes are TRBV7-9 and TRBJ2-1; D may be TRBD1 (6 bases). Germline assignment: CDR1 SEHNR and CDR2 FQNEAQ (reference sequence). Trimming took 5 bases from V and 8 from J, leaving 16 bases between them. CDR3 length: 14 amino acids. CDR3 loop: CASSLQGRWDEQFF. The CDR3 bases are TGTGCCAGCAGCCTACAGGGTCGGTGGGATGAGCAGTTCTTC. The full variable domain, in which reference TRBV7-9 and TRBJ2-1 provide the parts outside the CDR3, is DTGVSQNPRHKITKRGQNVTFRCDPISEHNRLYWYRQTLGQGPEFLTYFQNEAQLEKSRLLSDRFSAERPKGSFSTLEIQRTEQGDSAMYLCASSLQGRWDEQFFGPGTRLTVL.

The CDR3 sequence is CASSLGISYEQYV. The CDR3 nucleotides are TGTGCCAGCAGCTTGGGCATATCCTACGAGCAGTACGTC. The chain is built from TRBV5-5 and TRBJ2-7; D uncertain. The CDR3 covers 13 residues. CDR1 and CDR2 (germline): SGHKS, YYEKEE (reference sequence). Trimming cost V 0 bases and J 1 base, with 5 bases left between them.

A remark on this clonotype: One base away lies a much larger clone, so this may be a sequencing read error. The chain employs TRBV9 and TRBJ1-1, with 9 bases matching TRBD1. The CDR3 is made up of 15 amino acids. Germline CDR1 and CDR2: SGDLS and YYNGEE. The CDR3 nucleotides read TGTACCAGCAGCCCCAGACAGGGGGGTCCCACTGAAGCTTTCTTT. Translated: CTSSPRQGGPTEAFF.

The chain recombines TRBV20-1 with TRBJ2-7; possible D gene TRBD2, 5 bases. Trimming removed 5 bases from V and 3 bases from J, with 17 bases in between. CDR1 is DFQATT and CDR2 is SNEGSKA in the germline V gene (reference sequence). CDR3 length equals 14 residues. Here the CDR3 reads CSARPGERVYEQYF. The CDR3 DNA follows: TGCAGTGCTCGCCCTGGGGAGAGGGTCTACGAGCAGTACTTC.

This clonotype was observed a handful of times. The chain links TRBV19 to TRBJ1-2; D might be TRBD1 (5 bases). The V and J ends lost 2 bases and 4 bases respectively, with 14 bases between them. Germline loops: CDR1 LNHDA, CDR2 SQIVND (reference sequence). The CDR3 covers 15 residues. CDR3 amino acids: CASSISAGAGYGYTF. In DNA, the CDR3 is TGTGCCAGTAGTATATCCGCCGGGGCGGGCTATGGCTACACCTTC.

The chain uses TRBV27 and TRBJ2-7; TRBD2 agrees at 8 bases. This CDR3 region has 14 residues. Germline assignment: CDR1 MNHEY and CDR2 SMNVEV (reference sequence). The trim removed 10 bases at V and 2 bases at J, leaving 10 bases unmatched. CDR3 coding DNA: TGTGCCACCAGGAAAAGCGGGAGCCCCTACGAGCAGTACGTC. This gives the protein CATRKSGSPYEQYV.